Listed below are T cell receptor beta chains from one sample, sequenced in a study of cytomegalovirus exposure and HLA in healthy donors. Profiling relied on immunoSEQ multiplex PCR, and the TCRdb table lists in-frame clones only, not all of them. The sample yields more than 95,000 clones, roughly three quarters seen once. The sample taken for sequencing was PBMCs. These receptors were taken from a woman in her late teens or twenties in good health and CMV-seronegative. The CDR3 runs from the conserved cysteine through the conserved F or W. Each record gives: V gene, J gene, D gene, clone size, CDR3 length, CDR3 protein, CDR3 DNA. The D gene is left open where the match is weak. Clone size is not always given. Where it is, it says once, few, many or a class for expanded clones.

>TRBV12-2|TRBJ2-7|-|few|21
CASRLVIWSVEDGGSVYEQYF
TGTGCAAGTCGCTTAGTGATTTGGAGTGTGGAGGACGGCGGATCGGTCTACGAGCAGTACTTC
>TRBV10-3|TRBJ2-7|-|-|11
CAIRGLYEQYF
TGTGCCATCAGGGGCCTCTACGAGCAGTACTTC
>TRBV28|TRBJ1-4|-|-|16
CASSLWVGGANEKLFF
TGTGCCAGCAGTTTATGGGTGGGTGGAGCGAACGAAAAACTGTTTTTT
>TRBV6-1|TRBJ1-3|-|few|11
CASRRGNTIYF
TGTGCCAGCAGGCGAGGAAACACCATATATTTT
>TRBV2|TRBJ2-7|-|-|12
CASRKTGYEQYF
TGTGCCAGCAGGAAGACAGGCTACGAGCAGTACTTC
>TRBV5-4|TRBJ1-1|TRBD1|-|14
CASSSQGALISAFF
TGTGCCAGCAGCTCTCAGGGGGCGCTTATATCAGCTTTCTTT
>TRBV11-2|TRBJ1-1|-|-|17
CASSYARGRRENTEAFF
TGTGCCAGCAGCTACGCCAGGGGCCGTCGGGAGAACACTGAAGCTTTCTTT
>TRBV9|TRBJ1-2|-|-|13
CASSVSTNYGYTF
TGTGCCAGCAGCGTGTCTACTAACTATGGCTACACCTTC
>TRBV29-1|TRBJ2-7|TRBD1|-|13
CSVKDRDRHEQYF
TGCAGCGTTAAGGACAGGGATCGCCACGAGCAGTACTTC
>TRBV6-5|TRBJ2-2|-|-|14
CASSLGGGAGELFF
TGTGCCAGCAGTTTAGGGGGAGGGGCCGGGGAGCTGTTTTTT
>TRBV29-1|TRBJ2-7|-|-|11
CSVGEGGEQYF
TGCAGCGTTGGAGAGGGAGGCGAGCAGTACTTC
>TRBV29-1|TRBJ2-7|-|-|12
CSVKAGIDEQYF
TGCAGCGTTAAGGCAGGTATCGACGAGCAGTACTTC
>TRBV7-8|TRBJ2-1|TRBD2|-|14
CASRLAGGYNEQFF
TGTGCCAGCAGACTAGCGGGGGGTTACAATGAGCAGTTCTTC
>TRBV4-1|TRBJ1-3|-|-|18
CASSQYSQGPGAGNTIYF
TGCGCCAGCAGCCAATATAGTCAGGGGCCTGGGGCTGGAAACACCATATATTTT
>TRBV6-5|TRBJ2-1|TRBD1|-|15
CASSLLGTGSNEQFF
TGTGCCAGCAGCCTACTCGGGACAGGGTCAAATGAGCAGTTCTTC
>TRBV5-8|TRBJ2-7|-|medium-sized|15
CASSFLRQASYEQYF
TGTGCCAGCAGCTTTCTTCGACAGGCTTCCTACGAGCAGTACTTC
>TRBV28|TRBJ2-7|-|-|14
CASSLWTGSYEQYF
TGTGCCAGCAGTTTATGGACAGGTTCCTACGAGCAGTACTTC
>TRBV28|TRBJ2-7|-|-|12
CASSQVQGEQYF
TGTGCCAGCAGTCAGGTACAGGGCGAGCAGTACTTC
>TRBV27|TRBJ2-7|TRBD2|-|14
CASSLTPAGGEQYF
TGTGCCAGCAGTTTAACCCCAGCGGGGGGTGAGCAGTACTTC
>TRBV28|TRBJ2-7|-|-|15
CASSSGRTEGYEQYF
TGTGCCAGCAGTTCTGGCCGGACGGAGGGCTACGAGCAGTACTTC
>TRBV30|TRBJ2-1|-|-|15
CARSVGATLANEQFF
TGTGCCCGGTCCGTGGGGGCGACTTTGGCGAATGAGCAGTTCTTC
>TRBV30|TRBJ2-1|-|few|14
CAWNRPPGRGEQFF
TGTGCCTGGAACCGGCCCCCGGGTCGGGGTGAGCAGTTCTTC
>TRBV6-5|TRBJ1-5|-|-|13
CASSPAKNQPQHF
TGTGCCAGCAGTCCCGCTAAGAATCAGCCCCAGCATTTT
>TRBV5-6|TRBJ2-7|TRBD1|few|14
CASSLTGDPYEQYF
TGTGCCAGCAGCTTGACAGGGGACCCCTACGAGCAGTACTTC
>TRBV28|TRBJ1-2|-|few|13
CATQGEHLRGYTF
TGTGCCACCCAGGGTGAGCATCTTCGGGGCTACACCTTC
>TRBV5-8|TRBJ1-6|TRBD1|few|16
CASSWVWTGTDSPLHF
TGTGCCAGCAGCTGGGTTTGGACAGGTACTGATTCACCCCTCCACTTT